This T cell receptor beta chain was captured by sequencing in a study of neurological immune-mediated disorders. TCRdb reprocessed the 5' RACE reads via MiXCR and lists one record per CDR3 protein. The sample has about 44,000 distinct CDR3 sequences, about 6% seen once; the top ten hold 0.55% to 0.65%. V shed 6 bases and J 1 base; nucleotides not matched to a gene: 5. Germline loops: CDR1 GTSNPN, CDR2 SVGIG (reference sequence). This CDR3 spans 13 amino acids. The chain carries TRBV30 and TRBJ2-5; TRBD2 matches at 7 bases. The receptor's source is a middle-aged woman in good health. Sequences were obtained from CD4+ T cells from blood. The CDR3 is CACPGTIQETQYF. Written as DNA, the CDR3 is TGTGCCTGCCCCGGGACTATCCAAGAGACCCAGTACTTC. Based on the CDR3 plus reference TRBV30 and TRBJ2-5, the full variable domain is SQTIHQWPATLVQPVGSPLSLECTVEGTSNPNLYWYRQAAGRGLQLLFYSVGIGQISSEVPQNLSASRPQDRQFILSSKKLLLSDSGFYLCACPGTIQETQYFGPGTRLLVL.